This T cell receptor beta chain was identified during a study of CD8+ T cells in alopecia areata. Study outcomes and limitations: Lesional scalp displayed greater clonality than normal scalp, most notably in alopecia totalis/universalis.

For this clone: What it recognizes is unknown.

In alopecia areata patients, both lesional scalp punch biopsies and peripheral blood were collected. Following extraction, RNA underwent reverse transcription to cDNA, which served as the sequencing template. Sequencing was performed with immunoSEQ multiplex PCR; in TCRdb, only in-frame clones are kept and a portion is missing. Among about 180,000 clones, 59% were seen once, and the ten largest hold approximately 14%. CDR3 length: 14 amino acids. CDR1 is SQVTM and CDR2 is ANQGSEA in the germline V gene. Between the trimmed V and J ends, which lost 5 bases and 4 bases, there was a span of 15 bases. The source of this sequence is a human donor with alopecia areata. J is TRBJ1-5 and V is TRBV29-1; maybe TRBD1 (5 bases). The sequencing here drew on CD4+ T cells sorted from blood, taken at week 0. DNA for the CDR3: TGCAGCGTTTCAATGGGGCAGATGAATCAGCCCCAGCATTTT. Its translation: CSVSMGQMNQPQHF.